This T cell receptor (beta chain) comes out of a study of T cells in tumors after PD-1 blockade. General study points: Clonal replacement, not reinvigoration, is suggested for expanded exhausted CD8+ clones after therapy. Clonal replacement appeared only between pre- and post-treatment samples.

Assay: immunoSEQ multiplex PCR; the TCRdb copy retains only in-frame clones and omits some. The sample includes 10,000 to 15,000 clones, about 60% of them seen just once. Site-matched primary tumor biopsies were taken before and after PD-1 blockade. By share, this clone counts as medium-sized. What it binds is not known. Germline-derived CDR1 and CDR2 are SGHKS and YYEKEE (reference sequence). The CDR3 is 17 amino acids. Trimming at V came to 1 base and at J to 1 base, leaving 8 bases not matched to a gene. The rearrangement joins TRBV5-5 to TRBJ1-5, with 7 bases matching TRBD1. Source: tumor tissue, taken before anti-PD-1 treatment. The receptor comes from a human donor with cutaneous squamous cell carcinoma. CDR3 residues: CASSLRQGAGSNQPQHF. CDR3 coding DNA: TGTGCCAGCAGCTTGCGACAGGGAGCTGGCAGCAATCAGCCCCAGCATTTT.